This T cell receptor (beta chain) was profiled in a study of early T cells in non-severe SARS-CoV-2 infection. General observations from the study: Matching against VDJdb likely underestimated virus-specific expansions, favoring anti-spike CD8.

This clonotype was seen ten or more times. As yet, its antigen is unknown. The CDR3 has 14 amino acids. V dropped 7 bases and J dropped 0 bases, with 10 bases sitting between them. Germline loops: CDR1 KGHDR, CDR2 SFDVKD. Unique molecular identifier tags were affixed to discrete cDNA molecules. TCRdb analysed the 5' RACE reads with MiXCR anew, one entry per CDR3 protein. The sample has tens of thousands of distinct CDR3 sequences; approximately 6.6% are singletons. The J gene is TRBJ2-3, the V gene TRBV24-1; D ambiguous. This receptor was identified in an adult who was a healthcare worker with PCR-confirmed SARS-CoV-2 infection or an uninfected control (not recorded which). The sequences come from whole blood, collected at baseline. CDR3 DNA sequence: TGTGCCACCAGCCGAAGCCTTAGCACAGATACGCAGTATTTT. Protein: CATSRSLSTDTQYF.